Each of the 21 T cell receptor beta chains below was sequenced from the same sample in a study of shared clonotypes between healthy human individuals. Libraries were prepared by immunoSEQ multiplex PCR; TCRdb keeps only in-frame clonotypes and omits some of them. The sample shows some 2,500,000 clones, over 85% of them seen only once. Sequenced input: naive CD4+ T cells from PBMCs. Specified subset: CD45RA+ positively selected. All receptors derive from a man aged 18 to 29 in good health. Some clones in this sample may be carry-over from other donors' samples.

This rearrangement joins TRBV7-2 to TRBJ2-1; D is unresolved. CDR1 is SGHTA and CDR2 is FQGNSA in the germline V gene. The V end lost 2 bases, the J end lost 7 bases, and 9 bases lay between the germline ends. CDR3 length equals 13 residues. The CDR3 reads CASSLIERNEQFF. Here the CDR3 DNA reads TGTGCCAGCAGCTTAATCGAGAGGAATGAGCAGTTCTTC. The full variable domain, with the rest looked up from reference TRBV7-2 and TRBJ2-1, is GAGVSQSPSNKVTEKGKDVELRCDPISGHTALYWYRQSLGQGLEFLIYFQGNSAPDKSGLPSDRFSAERTGGSVSTLTIQRTQQEDSAVYLCASSLIERNEQFFGPGTRLTVL.

The chain combines TRBV11-2 with TRBJ2-7, with a weak D call TRBD1 (6 bases). Germline lookup yields CDR1 SGHAT and CDR2 FQNNGV. With 1 base removed from V and 5 bases from J, the gap between germline ends came to 9 bases. This CDR3 is 13 amino acids long. The CDR3 region is CASSLGYRDEQYF. The CDR3 nucleotides read TGTGCCAGCAGCTTAGGGTACAGGGACGAGCAGTACTTC.

This clone was detected a few times. This chain uses TRBV6-4 with TRBJ1-2; 7 bases line up with TRBD1. The CDR3 sequence is 13 residues long. The junction had 6 bases not matched to a gene; V was cut back by 2 bases and J by 9 bases. Germline V lookup: CDR1 MRHNA, CDR2 SNTAGT. The CDR3 loop is CASSDPRDRSYTF. The CDR3 DNA is TGTGCCAGCAGTGACCCCCGGGACAGAAGCTACACCTTC.

The chain combines TRBV28 with TRBJ2-7, with TRBD2 matching 11 bases. The V and J ends lost 5 bases and 8 bases, in that order; junction bases with no gene match: 11. There are 15 residues in the CDR3. CDR1 is MDHEN and CDR2 is SYDVKM in the germline V gene. The CDR3 bases are TGTGCCAGCAGTCCCGGGACTAGCGGCCTTAGGAAGCAGTACTTC. Its translation is CASSPGTSGLRKQYF.

CDR3 DNA sequence: TGCAGCGTTGAAGAACTCGGGACTAGAGGCAATGAGCAGTTCTTC. Translated: CSVEELGTRGNEQFF. The gene calls are TRBV29-1 and TRBJ2-1; 8 bases line up with TRBD2. The CDR3 spans 15 residues. The V segment lost 0 bases and the J segment 6 bases; nucleotides outside the gene matches: 7. Germline V CDR1 and CDR2: SQVTM, ANQGSEA.

V gene TRBV27 combines with J gene TRBJ1-3, with no clear D. V lost 8 bases, J lost 2 bases, and 13 bases lay in between. This CDR3 spans 14 amino acids. The germline CDR1 and CDR2 sequences are MNHEY and SMNVEV (reference sequence). The DNA for the CDR3 is TGTGCCAGCCGTGGAGGTCAACCTGGAAACACCATATATTTT. Protein sequence: CASRGGQPGNTIYF.

This clone was observed a handful of times. This sequence joins TRBV28 and TRBJ1-5, with 9 positions matching TRBD1. With 5 bases clipped from V and 4 bases from J, the junction kept 9 bases outside the gene matches. This CDR3 comprises 16 residues. Germline-derived CDR1 and CDR2 are MDHEN and SYDVKM. The CDR3 bases are TGTGCCAGCAGTATAGGGACAGGGCTCGTGAATCAGCCCCAGCATTTT. Translated, it gives CASSIGTGLVNQPQHF.

The V gene is TRBV10-3, the J gene TRBJ2-7; 9 positions match TRBD2. V was pared by 3 bases and J by 7 bases, with 16 bases of the junction left unmatched. The CDR3 loop spans 17 amino acids. Germline-derived CDR1 and CDR2 are ENHRY and SYGVKD. This CDR3 reads CAISDEPGAGGPREQYF. The DNA for the CDR3 is TGTGCCATCAGTGACGAGCCGGGAGCGGGAGGTCCAAGAGAGCAGTACTTC.

The chain uses TRBV6-5 and TRBJ2-3; D is unresolved. The CDR3 consists of 14 residues. Germline V gives CDR1 MNHEY, CDR2 SVGAGI. The V gene lost 6 bases and the J gene lost 5 bases, with 15 bases spanning the gap. The CDR3 bases are TGTGCCAGCAGACGGACCGTGACGGGAGATACGCAGTATTTT. This sequence encodes CASRRTVTGDTQYF.

To note about this clone: The junction departs from the called germline gene at one end, perhaps through a read error. Written as DNA, the CDR3 is TGTGCCAGTAGTGGACAGGGGGCCTCCGACGAGCAGTACTTC. Translating gives CASSGQGASDEQYF. The chain uses TRBV19 and TRBJ2-7; TRBD1 matches 11 bases. This CDR3 spans 14 amino acids. Germline V gene lookup returns CDR1 LNHDA and CDR2 SQIVND (reference sequence).

Of note for this clone: This CDR3 is also generated by other DNA sequences in the sample. V usage is TRBV2 and J usage is TRBJ1-5, with D unresolved. Per germline, CDR1 SNHLY and CDR2 FYNNEI. CDR3 length equals 12 residues. V was shortened by 5 bases and J by 4 bases, with 6 bases between the two germline ends. CDR3 residues: CASSSQNQPQHF. The CDR3 DNA follows: TGTGCCAGCAGTTCTCAAAATCAGCCCCAGCATTTT.

The rearrangement links TRBV27 to TRBJ1-4; a weak D match, TRBD1 (6 bases). Germline loops: CDR1 MNHEY, CDR2 SMNVEV (reference sequence). The CDR3 is made up of 15 amino acids. Trimming pared 9 bases from V and 8 bases from J, leaving 22 bases between. The chain's CDR3 is CASQKLGAQGEKLFF. CDR3 sequence (DNA): TGTGCCAGTCAAAAATTGGGGGCGCAGGGGGAAAAACTGTTTTTT.

The chain links TRBV28 to TRBJ2-3; D ambiguous. This CDR3 has 17 residues. With 1 base removed from V and 0 bases from J, the gap between germline ends came to 14 bases. Germline CDR1 is MDHEN and CDR2 is SYDVKM. The chain's CDR3 is CASSLFRPTTSTDTQYF. The CDR3 DNA is TGTGCCAGCAGTTTATTCCGGCCAACCACTAGCACAGATACGCAGTATTTT.

The rearrangement uses TRBV18 and TRBJ2-1; 7 bases fit TRBD1. There are 16 residues in the CDR3. Germline CDR1 reads KGHSH; CDR2 reads LQKENI. The ends lost 3 bases at V and 0 bases at J; junction bases unmatched: 5. CDR3 in DNA: TGTGCCAGCTCACCCCCAGGGGGTCGCTCCTACAATGAGCAGTTCTTC. This encodes CASSPPGGRSYNEQFF.

A note on this clone: Other DNA sequences in the sample encode the same CDR3. The chain has TRBV6-5 and TRBJ2-7, with a tentative D call TRBD2 (6 bases). Germline CDR1 is MNHEY and CDR2 is SVGAGI. The length of the CDR3 is 14 residues. V was clipped by 0 bases and J by 3 bases, with 9 bases between them. CDR3: CASSYSGGNYEQYF. CDR3 nucleotides: TGTGCCAGCAGTTACTCGGGGGGAAACTACGAGCAGTACTTC.

This chain links TRBV10-3 with TRBJ1-6, with no clear D. Germline-derived CDR1 and CDR2 are ENHRY and SYGVKD. V lost 0 bases and J 9 bases, leaving 6 bases between the germline ends. This CDR3 region has 13 residues. The CDR3 DNA reads TGTGCCATCAGTGAGTCTGGTAGTTCACCCCTCCACTTT. Its protein product is CAISESGSSPLHF.

The chain carries TRBV6-1 and TRBJ2-7, with TRBD1 as a possible D gene (6 bases). Trimming cost V 6 bases and J 7 bases, with 19 bases left between them. This CDR3 spans 14 amino acids. From germline, CDR1 is MNHNS and CDR2 SASEGT. Here the CDR3 reads CASSLQGIYGEQYF. The CDR3 DNA reads TGTGCCAGCAGCCTACAGGGTATCTATGGAGAGCAGTACTTC.

The V and J genes are TRBV28 and TRBJ1-2; D is ambiguous. The V and J ends lost 11 bases and 8 bases respectively, with 18 bases between them. Germline V lookup: CDR1 MDHEN, CDR2 SYDVKM. This CDR3 spans 12 amino acids. This chain's CDR3 is CAGGRVGLGYTF. The DNA for the CDR3 is TGTGCCGGCGGACGAGTGGGCCTGGGCTACACCTTC.

The chain joins TRBV29-1 to TRBJ2-3; 8 bases map to TRBD2. Germline loops: CDR1 SQVTM, CDR2 ANQGSEA. There are 13 residues in the CDR3. The J segment lost 2 bases and the V segment lost 7 bases, leaving 5 bases of the junction unmatched. CDR3 DNA: TGCAGCGCCTCAGCGGGAGTCACAGATACGCAGTATTTT. Its translation: CSASAGVTDTQYF.

This chain joins TRBV14 and TRBJ2-5, with D perhaps assigned TRBD1 or TRBD2 (5 bases each). CDR1 and CDR2 from the germline V gene are SGHDN and FVKESK. Trimming removed 2 bases from V and 2 bases from J, with 15 bases in between. This CDR3 comprises 16 residues. CDR3 amino acids: CASSQRVLGPQETQYF. The CDR3 coding sequence is TGTGCCAGCAGCCAACGCGTTTTGGGACCGCAAGAGACCCAGTACTTC.

This clone is a singleton in its sample. The chain combines TRBV11-2 with TRBJ1-1, with 10 positions matching TRBD1. After removal of 5 bases from V and 3 bases from J, the junction contained 6 bases not matched to a gene. Germline loops: CDR1 SGHAT, CDR2 FQNNGV. The CDR3 extends over 15 amino acids. The CDR3 spells CASSPDRGRYTEAFF. CDR3 DNA sequence: TGTGCCAGCAGCCCGGACAGGGGGAGGTACACTGAAGCTTTCTTT.